This T cell receptor beta chain was captured by sequencing in a study of T-cell reconstitution after alpha-beta-depleted transplantation in children. Broader study findings: The high TCRbeta diversity at day 60 in some patients came from surviving recipient T cells and thymic progenitors. Expanded graft clones, several hundred of them, were reportedly the source of alpha-beta T cells about two months after transplant.

The CDR3 extends over 13 amino acids. V dropped 8 bases and J dropped 1 base, with 11 bases sitting between them. Germline CDR1 is LNHDA and CDR2 is SQIVND (reference sequence). Unique molecular identifiers featured in how the TCRbeta library was prepared. TCRdb fed the PCR reads into MiXCR, producing one record per CDR3 protein. The table shows about 540,000 distinct CDR3 sequences, with 27% occurring only once. A remark on this clonotype: The antigen remains unidentified.

The clonotype originates from a boy under two years old with Wiskott-Aldrich syndrome, due to receive a stem cell transplant. The chain joins TRBV19 to TRBJ1-1; a possible D gene is TRBD1 (5 bases). Source: PBMCs, taken before TCRalphabeta/CD19-depleted stem cell transplant. CDR3 in amino acids: CASSDRRNTEAFF. In DNA, the CDR3 is TGTGCCAGTTCCGACAGACGGAACACTGAAGCTTTCTTT.